The TCR beta chain described here comes from a study of blood T cell repertoires in COVID-19 (dated by TCRdb to the early 2020s). Notes on the research overall: The collaborator samples originated in the United States, Italy and Spain and spanned the acute and convalescent phases of COVID-19. The prospective study material was composed of cDNA or gDNA derived from T cells, B-cell-depleted T cells, or PBMCs. Deeply sampled blood TCRbeta repertoires from subjects exposed to, actively infected with, or recovered from COVID-19 were included in the dataset. The repertoires were made available in a free public database intended to serve as a resource for research on the immune response to SARS-CoV-2. The samples were drawn from the first 160 participants of the ongoing ImmuneRACE study and from 950 to 1,500 subjects provided by 6 global collaborators. A de-identified subject ID, COVID-19 status, age in years and sex were almost always included in the sample metadata. Where available, HLA class I and class II types were obtained from metadata supplied by the sample provider rather than from assay-based typing.

As regards this clone: Its antigen has not been determined. Per-nucleotide qualities are absent, and no much larger clonotype sits a single base away.

The cysteine opens and the phenylalanine closes a CDR3 of 14 amino acids. Only CDR3 DNA remains: 42 bases, in frame from the first base. Via the germline V gene (reference sequence), CDR1 is LNHDA and CDR2 SQIVND. After removal of 8 bases from V and 2 bases from J, the junction retains 4 bases not matched to a gene. The immunoSEQ Assay, a bias-controlled multiplex PCR, was used to amplify TCRbeta CDR3 regions from genomic DNA. From the authors' description of their analysis: Within the assay, amplification of reference gene primers was used to estimate how many nucleated cells each sample contained. To quantify the absolute abundance of each unique TCRbeta CDR3 rearrangement, sequence reads were collapsed and filtered. For each sample, productive Simpson clonality was calculated by taking the square root of Simpson's diversity index across productive rearrangements. TCRdb carries this immuneACCESS record with in-frame sequences only. Its versions omit some clonotypes, under half of them owing to an unresolved V gene in the studies checked, with the rest unexplained. V and J calls and clone size are given by that table; D and trimming were obtained from the DNA. Across this sample there are 100,000 to 110,000 clones, with more than 85% seen only once. The leading ten clones occupy approximately 2% of the sample.

Collaborating institutions collected whole blood in K2EDTA tubes following their own protocols. For TCRbeta analysis, collaborators shipped samples in one of three forms: frozen whole blood, isolated PBMCs, or DNA extracted from either of those sample types. Results and caveats for the whole study, not just this receptor: The amount of clinical and demographic metadata varied by source and participant and was provided uncurated.

The TCR was taken from a man over 45 with active COVID-19. The rearranged segments are TRBV19 and TRBJ2-4; the central 9 bases match TRBD2. Input material: peripheral blood. CDR3 sequence: CASQAGGSKNIQYF. The sequenced DNA is TGTGCCAGTCAAGCGGGAGGATCCAAAAACATTCAGTACTTC. Joined to the reference TRBV19 and TRBJ2-4 proteins, this CDR3 gives the full variable domain: DGGITQSPKYLFRKEGQNVTLSCEQNLNHDAMYWYRQDPGQGLRLIYYSQIVNDFQKGDIAEGYSVSREKKESFPLTVTSAQKNPTAFYLCASQAGGSKNIQYFGAGTRLSVL.